The text below deals with one T cell receptor (beta chain). This clonotype was seen only a few times. Its antigen remains undetermined. Base qualities are not provided; no much larger clone lies one nucleotide away. The entry originates in a study of esophageal squamous cell carcinoma under preoperative chemotherapy (dated by TCRdb to the late 2010s). General notes on the study: TCR repertoires were profiled in both peripheral blood T cells and tumor-infiltrating lymphocytes. The cohort comprised roughly 5 patients with primary esophageal squamous cell carcinoma. Repertoires from samples taken before paclitaxel-nedaplatin therapy were compared with repertoires from samples taken after paclitaxel-nedaplatin therapy. The effects of paclitaxel-nedaplatin chemotherapy on T-cell receptor repertoires in patients with esophageal squamous cell carcinoma were assessed.

The library was produced with PCR. TCRdb names HiSeq X Ten as the instrument used. High-throughput sequencing was used to characterize TCR repertoires. TCRdb redid the processing of the public reads, applying fastp at Q25 and MiXCR, and retained in-frame beta chains. Each entry is one CDR3 protein sequence, shown with its most common DNA and genes. This sample gives about 20,000 distinct CDR3 sequences in total; around 42% of them show up just once. About 31% of the sample rests with the top ten. The label giving this sample's time point can be read as: after preoperative PTX-NDP chemotherapy. Patients received paclitaxel-nedaplatin as preoperative chemotherapy before surgery. The junction shows trimming of 3 bases on V and 5 bases on J, plus 8 bases between the germline ends. CDR1 and CDR2 (SEHNR, FQNEAQ) derive from the germline V gene (reference sequence). Measured from the cysteine to the phenylalanine, the CDR3 is 13 residues long. Only CDR3 DNA remains: 39 bases, in frame from the first base.

Results and caveats for the whole study, not just this receptor: The cohort was small, with only 5 or 6 patients with esophageal squamous cell carcinoma analyzed. Paclitaxel-nedaplatin therapy induced immediate and substantial clonotype frequency changes, with contraction more likely among abundant clones than amplification. Tumor-infiltrating lymphocytes after treatment appeared to come partly from peripheral T cells migrating into the tumor, rather than solely from local clonal changes. After chemotherapy, peripheral T cells showed a significant rise in TCR diversity, whereas tumor-infiltrating lymphocytes did not.

The receptor comes from a human donor with esophageal squamous cell carcinoma. The donor label of this sample is uncertain. The chain uses TRBV7-9 and TRBJ2-1, with a tentative D gene TRBD1 over 6 matching bases. This sample was gathered from a patient given preoperative chemotherapy. The CDR3 sequence is CASSFEGDNEQFF. The nucleotide sequence reads as follows: TGTGCCAGCAGCTTCGAGGGGGACAATGAGCAGTTCTTC. When the CDR3 is completed using the reference TRBV7-9 and TRBJ2-1 genes on either side, the full variable domain is DTGVSQNPRHKITKRGQNVTFRCDPISEHNRLYWYRQTLGQGPEFLTYFQNEAQLEKSRLLSDRFSAERPKGSFSTLEIQRTEQGDSAMYLCASSFEGDNEQFFGPGTRLTVL.